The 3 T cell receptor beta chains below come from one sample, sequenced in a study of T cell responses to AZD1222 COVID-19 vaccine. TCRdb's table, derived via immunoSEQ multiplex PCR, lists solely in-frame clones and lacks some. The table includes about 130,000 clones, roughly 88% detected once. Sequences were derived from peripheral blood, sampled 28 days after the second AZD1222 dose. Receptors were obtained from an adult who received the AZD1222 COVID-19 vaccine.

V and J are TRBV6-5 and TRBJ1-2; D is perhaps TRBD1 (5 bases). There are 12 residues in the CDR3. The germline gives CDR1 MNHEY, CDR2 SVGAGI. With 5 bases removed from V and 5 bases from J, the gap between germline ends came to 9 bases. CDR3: CASSLDSYGYTF. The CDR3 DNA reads TGTGCCAGCAGTCTCGACAGTTATGGCTACACCTTC.

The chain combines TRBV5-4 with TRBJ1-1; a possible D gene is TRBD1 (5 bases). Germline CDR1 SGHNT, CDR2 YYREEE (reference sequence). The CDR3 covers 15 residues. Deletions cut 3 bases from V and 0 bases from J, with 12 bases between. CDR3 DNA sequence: TGTGCCAGCAGCTCAGGCCGGGGCTTGAACACTGAAGCTTTCTTT. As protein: CASSSGRGLNTEAFF.

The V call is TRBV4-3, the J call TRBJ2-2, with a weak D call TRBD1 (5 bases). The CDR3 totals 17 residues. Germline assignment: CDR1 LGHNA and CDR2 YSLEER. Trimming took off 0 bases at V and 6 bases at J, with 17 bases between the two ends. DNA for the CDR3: TGCGCCAGCAGCCAAGATTGGGCAGGGCTTTATCCCGGGGAGCTGTTTTTT. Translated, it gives CASSQDWAGLYPGELFF.